This T cell receptor (beta chain) was recovered during a study of T-cell reconstitution after alpha-beta-depleted transplantation in children. This clonotype was seen a handful of times. Unique molecular identifiers tagged the TCRbeta library. TCRdb re-analysed the PCR reads in MiXCR, keeping a single row per CDR3 protein. The sample holds hundreds of thousands of distinct CDR3 sequences, about 10% seen once. The CDR3 extends over 16 amino acids. Deletions cut 3 bases from V and 3 bases from J, with 16 bases between. The germline V gene has CDR1 SGHKS and CDR2 YYEKEE (reference sequence). The sample in question was PBMCs from the stem cell graft donor, obtained from the stem cell graft. The receptor's source is a human donor who donated a stem cell graft to a child with SCID. The V gene is TRBV5-5, the J gene TRBJ1-5, with D possibly TRBD1 on 6 matching bases. The CDR3 nucleotides read TGTGCCAGCAGCTCCGGACAGTTTAGTACCAATCAGCCCCAGCATTTT. Amino acid sequence: CASSSGQFSTNQPQHF.